This entry is about one TCR beta chain. The antigen remains unidentified. These data are taken from a study of CD8 T cells in Susac syndrome. Findings and limits, study-wide: In its TCR sequencing and HLA analysis, the study acknowledged that the number of individuals was relatively small.

CDR3 length equals 16 residues. Germline CDR1 reads DFQATT; CDR2 reads SNEGSKA (reference sequence). The V end lost 6 bases, the J end lost 0 bases, and 19 bases lay between the germline ends. RNA was extracted with the RNeasy kit, and a quantity of about 0.45 to 1 ug was reverse transcribed using random hexamers. Each CDR3 protein is one row after TCRdb ran MiXCR on the immunoSEQ multiplex PCR reads. The sample contains some 250,000 distinct CDR3 sequences, 90% to 96% of which appear only once. TEMRA cells were FACS-enriched, and CD8+ and CD4+ T cells were isolated negatively. This chain joins TRBV20-1 and TRBJ2-3, with D possibly matching TRBD2 (5 bases). Sequencing was done on a sample of CD4+ T cells from PBMCs. The source of this sequence is a human donor with Susac syndrome. CDR3 nucleotide sequence: TGCAGTGCGTCTCAGGACGGAGGCTTTAGCACAGATACGCAGTATTTT. It encodes CSASQDGGFSTDTQYF.